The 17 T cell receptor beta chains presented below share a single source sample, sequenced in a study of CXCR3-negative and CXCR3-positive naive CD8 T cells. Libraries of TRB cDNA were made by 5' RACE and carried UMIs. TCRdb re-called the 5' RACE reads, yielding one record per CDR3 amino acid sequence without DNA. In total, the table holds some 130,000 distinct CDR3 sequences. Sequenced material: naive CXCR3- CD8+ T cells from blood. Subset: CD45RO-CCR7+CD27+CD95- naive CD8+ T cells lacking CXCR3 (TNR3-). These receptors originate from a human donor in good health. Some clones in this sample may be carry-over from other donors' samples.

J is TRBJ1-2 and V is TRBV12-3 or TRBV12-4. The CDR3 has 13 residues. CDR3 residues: CASSLARNLGYTF.

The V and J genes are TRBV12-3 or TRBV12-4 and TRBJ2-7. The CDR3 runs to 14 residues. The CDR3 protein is CASSLDGRTYEQYF.

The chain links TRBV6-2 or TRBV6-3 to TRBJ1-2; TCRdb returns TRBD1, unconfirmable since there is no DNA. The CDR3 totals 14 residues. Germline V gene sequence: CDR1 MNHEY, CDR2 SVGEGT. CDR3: CATQGQGKDYGYTF.

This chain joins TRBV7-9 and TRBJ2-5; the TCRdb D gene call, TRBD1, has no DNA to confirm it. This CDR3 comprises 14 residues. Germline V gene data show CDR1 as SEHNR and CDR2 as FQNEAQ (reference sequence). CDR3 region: CASSPRDAQETQYF.

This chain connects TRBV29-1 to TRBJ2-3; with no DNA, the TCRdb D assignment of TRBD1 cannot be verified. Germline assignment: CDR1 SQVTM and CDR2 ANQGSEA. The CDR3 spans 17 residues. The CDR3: CSVVSYRAGSVADTQYF.

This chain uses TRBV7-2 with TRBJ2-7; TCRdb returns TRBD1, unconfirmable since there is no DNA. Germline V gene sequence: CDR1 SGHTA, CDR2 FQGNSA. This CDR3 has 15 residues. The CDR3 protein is CASSPYQGAAHEQYF.

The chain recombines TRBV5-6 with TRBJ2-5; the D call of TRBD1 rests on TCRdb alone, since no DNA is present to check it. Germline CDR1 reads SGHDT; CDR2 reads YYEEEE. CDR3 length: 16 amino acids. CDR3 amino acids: CASSLAGTNLRETQYF.

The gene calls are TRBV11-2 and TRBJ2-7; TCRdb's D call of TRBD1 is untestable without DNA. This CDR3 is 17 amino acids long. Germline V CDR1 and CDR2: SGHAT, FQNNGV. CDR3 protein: CASSEGPQGLIGHEQYF.

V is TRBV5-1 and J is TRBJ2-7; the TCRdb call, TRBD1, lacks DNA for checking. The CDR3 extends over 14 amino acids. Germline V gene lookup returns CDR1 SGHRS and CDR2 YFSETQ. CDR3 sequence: CASSSGTGSHEQYF.

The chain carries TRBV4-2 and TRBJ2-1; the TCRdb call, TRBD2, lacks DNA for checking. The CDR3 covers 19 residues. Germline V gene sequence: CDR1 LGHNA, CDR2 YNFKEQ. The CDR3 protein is CASSQRTGTSGGAYNEQFF.

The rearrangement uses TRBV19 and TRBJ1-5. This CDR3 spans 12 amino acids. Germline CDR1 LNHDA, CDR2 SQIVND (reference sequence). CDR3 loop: CASSGPNQPQHF.

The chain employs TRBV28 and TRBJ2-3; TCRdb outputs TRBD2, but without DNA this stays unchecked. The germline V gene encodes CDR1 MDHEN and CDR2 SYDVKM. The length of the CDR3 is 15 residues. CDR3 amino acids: CASSSWGLSTDTQYF.

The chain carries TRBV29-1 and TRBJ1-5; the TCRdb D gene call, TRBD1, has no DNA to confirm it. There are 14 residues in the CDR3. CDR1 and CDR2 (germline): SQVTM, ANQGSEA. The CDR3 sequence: CSALDSNSNQPQHF.

CDR3 region: CASSPTMGGNEQFF. The J gene is TRBJ2-1, the V gene TRBV27; TCRdb calls TRBD1, which cannot be checked without DNA. Per germline, CDR1 MNHEY and CDR2 SMNVEV (reference sequence). The CDR3 extends over 14 amino acids.

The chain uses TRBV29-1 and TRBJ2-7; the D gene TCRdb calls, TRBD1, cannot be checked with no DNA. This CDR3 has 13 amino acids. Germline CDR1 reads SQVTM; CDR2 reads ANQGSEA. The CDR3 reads CSASDSISYEQYF.

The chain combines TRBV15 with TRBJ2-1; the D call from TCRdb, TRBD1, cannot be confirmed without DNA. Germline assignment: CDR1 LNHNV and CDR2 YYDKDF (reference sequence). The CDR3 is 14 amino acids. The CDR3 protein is CATSRDRGSYEQFF.

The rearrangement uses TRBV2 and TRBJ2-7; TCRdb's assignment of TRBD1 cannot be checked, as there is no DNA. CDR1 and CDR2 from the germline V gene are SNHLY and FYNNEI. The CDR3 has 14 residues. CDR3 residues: CASSIQVLVYEQYF.